This record looks at one T cell receptor (beta chain) sequence and its context. Study processing details: Reference gene primer amplification yielded estimated nucleated cell counts. Sequencing used immunoSEQ multiplex PCR; TCRdb keeps in-frame clones, though not all of them. The V and J calls and the clone size are those of that table, but D and trimming were determined from the DNA. The top ten hold approximately 7.2% of the sample, which has 88,000 or so clones, about 86% seen once. This sample stems from a study of blood T cell repertoires in COVID-19. Study-level background: Both acute and convalescent COVID-19 samples were obtained from the United States, Italy and Spain.

Germline V gene data show CDR1 as LGHNA and CDR2 as YSLEER. This CDR3 comprises 15 residues. J gave up 6 bases and V 2 bases, and 6 bases lay outside the gene matches. Sequencing used peripheral blood. This clonotype was obtained from a man aged 55 to 70 with acute or convalescent COVID-19. The chain has TRBV4-3 and TRBJ1-1; 10 bases line up with TRBD1. CDR3 DNA sequence: TGCGCCAGCAGCCAAAAGACAGGGGGCGTCCCTGAAGCTTTCTTT. Protein: CASSQKTGGVPEAFF.